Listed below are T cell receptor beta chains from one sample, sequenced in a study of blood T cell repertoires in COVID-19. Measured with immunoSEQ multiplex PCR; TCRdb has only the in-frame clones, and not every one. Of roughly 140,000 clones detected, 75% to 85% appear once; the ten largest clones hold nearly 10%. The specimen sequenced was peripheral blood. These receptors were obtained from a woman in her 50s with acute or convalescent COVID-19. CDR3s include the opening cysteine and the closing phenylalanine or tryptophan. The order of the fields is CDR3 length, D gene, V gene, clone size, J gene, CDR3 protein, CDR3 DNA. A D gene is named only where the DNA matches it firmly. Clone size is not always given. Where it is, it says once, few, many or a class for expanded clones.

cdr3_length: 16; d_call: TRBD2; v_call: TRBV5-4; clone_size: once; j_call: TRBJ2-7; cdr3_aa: CASSSGGLAGTYEQYF; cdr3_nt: TGTGCCAGCAGCTCGGGGGGACTAGCGGGCACTTACGAGCAGTACTTC
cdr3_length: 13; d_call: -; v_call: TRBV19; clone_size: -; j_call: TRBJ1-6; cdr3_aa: CASSIGPNSPLHF; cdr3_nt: TGTGCCAGTAGTATAGGGCCGAATTCACCCCTCCACTTT
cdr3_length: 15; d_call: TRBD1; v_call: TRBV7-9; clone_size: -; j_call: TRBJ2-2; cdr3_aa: CASSIGQGDTGELFF; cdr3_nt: TGTGCCAGCAGCATAGGACAGGGGGACACCGGGGAGCTGTTTTTT
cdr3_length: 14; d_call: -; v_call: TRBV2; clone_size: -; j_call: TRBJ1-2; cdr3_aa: CASSGGRGLDGYTF; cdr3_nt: TGTGCCAGCAGTGGGGGACGGGGGTTGGATGGCTACACCTTC
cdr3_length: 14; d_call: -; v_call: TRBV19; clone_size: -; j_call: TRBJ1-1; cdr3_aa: CASSIIPGTTEAFF; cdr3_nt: TGTGCCAGTAGTATAATCCCGGGAACCACTGAAGCTTTCTTT
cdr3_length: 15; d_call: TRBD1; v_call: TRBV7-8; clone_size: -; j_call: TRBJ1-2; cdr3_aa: CASSPTGESGYGYTF; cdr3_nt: TGTGCCAGCAGCCCCACAGGGGAGTCGGGCTATGGCTACACCTTC
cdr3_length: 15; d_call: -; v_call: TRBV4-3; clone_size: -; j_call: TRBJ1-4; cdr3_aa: CASSQVLQGNEKLFF; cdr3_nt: TGCGCCAGCAGCCAAGTACTGCAGGGTAATGAAAAACTGTTTTTT
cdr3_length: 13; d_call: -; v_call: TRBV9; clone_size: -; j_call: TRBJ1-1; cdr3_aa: CASSVAGNTEAFF; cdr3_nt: TGTGCCAGCAGCGTAGCGGGGAACACTGAAGCTTTCTTT
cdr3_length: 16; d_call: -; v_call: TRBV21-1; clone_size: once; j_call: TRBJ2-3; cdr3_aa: CASSKVGGAPTDTQYF; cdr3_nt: TGTGCCAGCAGCAAAGTAGGGGGGGCGCCCACAGATACGCAGTATTTT
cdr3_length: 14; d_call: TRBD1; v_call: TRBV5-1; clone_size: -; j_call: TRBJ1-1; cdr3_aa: CASSQRQGPDEAFF; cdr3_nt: TGCGCCAGCAGCCAAAGACAGGGTCCGGATGAAGCTTTCTTT
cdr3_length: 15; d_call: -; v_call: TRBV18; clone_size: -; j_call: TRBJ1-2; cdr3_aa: CASSPQGLQDYGYTF; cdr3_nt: TGTGCCAGCTCACCACAGGGATTACAGGACTATGGCTACACCTTC
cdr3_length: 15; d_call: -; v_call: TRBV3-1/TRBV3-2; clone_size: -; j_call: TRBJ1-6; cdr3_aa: CASSQVTSLGPSLHF; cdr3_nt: TGTGCCAGCAGCCAAGTAACAAGCCTAGGTCCCTCCCTCCACTTT
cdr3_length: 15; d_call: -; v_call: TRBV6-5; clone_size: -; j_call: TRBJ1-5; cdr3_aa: CASSPGLPMDQPQHF; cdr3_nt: TGTGCCAGCAGTCCAGGACTGCCCATGGATCAGCCCCAGCATTTT
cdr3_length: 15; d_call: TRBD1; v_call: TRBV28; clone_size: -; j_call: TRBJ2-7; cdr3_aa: CASSLPDRESYEQYF; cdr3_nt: TGTGCCAGCAGTCTGCCAGACAGGGAAAGCTACGAGCAGTACTTC
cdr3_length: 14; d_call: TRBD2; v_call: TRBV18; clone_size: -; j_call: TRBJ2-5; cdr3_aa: CASSPGLAQETQYF; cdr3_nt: TGTGCCAGCTCACCGGGACTAGCCCAAGAGACCCAGTACTTC
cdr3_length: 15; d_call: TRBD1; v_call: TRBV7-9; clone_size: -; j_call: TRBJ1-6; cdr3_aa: CASSLAGDSSSPLHF; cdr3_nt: TGTGCCAGCAGCTTAGCAGGGGACAGTTCATCACCCCTCCACTTT
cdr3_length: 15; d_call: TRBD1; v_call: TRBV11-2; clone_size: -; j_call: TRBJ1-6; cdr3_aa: CASSPDRGRPRSLHF; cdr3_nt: TGTGCCAGCAGCCCTGACAGGGGGCGTCCTAGGTCCCTCCACTTT
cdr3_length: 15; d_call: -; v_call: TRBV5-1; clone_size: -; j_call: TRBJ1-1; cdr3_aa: CASRRIPERGSEAFF; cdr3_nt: TGCGCCAGCCGACGAATACCCGAACGGGGTTCTGAAGCTTTCTTT
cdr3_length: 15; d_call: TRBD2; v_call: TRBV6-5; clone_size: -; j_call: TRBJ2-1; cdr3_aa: CASTPGGSSYNEQFF; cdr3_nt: TGTGCCAGCACCCCCGGCGGGAGCTCCTACAATGAGCAGTTCTTC
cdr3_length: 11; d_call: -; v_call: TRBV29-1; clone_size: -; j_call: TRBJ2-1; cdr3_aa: CSVDFSLAQFF; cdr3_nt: TGCAGCGTTGATTTCAGTTTGGCCCAGTTCTTC
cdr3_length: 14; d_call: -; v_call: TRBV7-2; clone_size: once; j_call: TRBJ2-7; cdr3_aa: CASSKAGISYEQYF; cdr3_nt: TGTGCCAGCTCCAAGGCAGGGATCTCCTACGAGCAGTACTTC
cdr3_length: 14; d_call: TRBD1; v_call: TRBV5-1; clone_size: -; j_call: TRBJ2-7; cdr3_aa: CASSWGQAAYEQYF; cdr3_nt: TGCGCCAGCAGCTGGGGACAGGCGGCCTACGAGCAGTACTTC
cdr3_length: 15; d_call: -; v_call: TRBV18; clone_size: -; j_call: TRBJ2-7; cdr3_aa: CASSPPSGRGREQYF; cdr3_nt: TGTGCCAGCTCACCACCATCAGGAAGGGGAAGGGAGCAGTACTTC
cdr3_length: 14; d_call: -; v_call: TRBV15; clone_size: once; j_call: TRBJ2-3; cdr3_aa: CATSRGATKDTQYF; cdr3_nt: TGTGCCACCAGCAGAGGGGCTACAAAGGATACGCAGTATTTT
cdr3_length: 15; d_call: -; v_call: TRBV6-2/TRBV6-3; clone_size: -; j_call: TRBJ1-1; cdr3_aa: CASSINTGRNTEAFF; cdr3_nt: TGTGCCAGCAGCATTAACACAGGGAGGAACACTGAAGCTTTCTTT
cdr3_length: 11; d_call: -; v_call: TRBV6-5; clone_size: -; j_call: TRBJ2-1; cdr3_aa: CATREYNEQFF; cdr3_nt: TGTGCCACCAGGGAGTACAATGAGCAGTTCTTC
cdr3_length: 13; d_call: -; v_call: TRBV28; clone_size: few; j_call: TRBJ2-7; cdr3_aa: CASRSRTYGEQYF; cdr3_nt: TGTGCCAGCAGGTCCCGGACTTACGGCGAGCAGTACTTC
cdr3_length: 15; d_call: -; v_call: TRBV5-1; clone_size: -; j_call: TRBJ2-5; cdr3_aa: CASREVTGNQETQYF; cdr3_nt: TGCGCCAGCAGGGAAGTCACAGGGAACCAAGAGACCCAGTACTTC
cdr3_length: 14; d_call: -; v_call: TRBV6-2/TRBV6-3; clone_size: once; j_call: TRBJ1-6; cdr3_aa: CASSYLQGNSPLHF; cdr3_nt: TGTGCCAGCAGTTATCTGCAGGGAAATTCACCCCTCCACTTT
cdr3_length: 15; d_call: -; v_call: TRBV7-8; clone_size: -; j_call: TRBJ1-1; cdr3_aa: CASSPGHRSNTEAFF; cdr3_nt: TGTGCCAGCAGCCCCGGGCACAGGAGCAACACTGAAGCTTTCTTT
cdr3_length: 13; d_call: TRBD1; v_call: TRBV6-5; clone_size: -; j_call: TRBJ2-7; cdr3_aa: CASTGQLPYEQYF; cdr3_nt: TGTGCCAGCACGGGACAGCTCCCCTACGAGCAGTACTTC
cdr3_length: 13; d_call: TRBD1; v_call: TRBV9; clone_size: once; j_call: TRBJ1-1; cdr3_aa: CASRGQGAAEAFF; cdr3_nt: TGTGCCAGCAGGGGACAGGGGGCGGCTGAAGCTTTCTTT
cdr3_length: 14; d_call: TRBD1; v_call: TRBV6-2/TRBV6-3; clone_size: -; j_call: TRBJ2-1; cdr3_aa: CASSPGQGVDEQFF; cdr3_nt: TGTGCCAGCAGTCCGGGACAGGGGGTTGATGAGCAGTTCTTC
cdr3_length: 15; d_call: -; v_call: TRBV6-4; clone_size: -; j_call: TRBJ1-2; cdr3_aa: CASSDGGGQGYGYTF; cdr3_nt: TGTGCCAGCAGCGATGGCGGGGGGCAAGGCTATGGCTACACCTTC
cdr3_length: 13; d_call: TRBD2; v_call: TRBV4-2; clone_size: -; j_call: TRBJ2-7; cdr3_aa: CASSQESSGSQYF; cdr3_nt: TGTGCCAGCAGCCAAGAGTCTAGCGGGAGTCAGTACTTC